This record concerns one TCR beta chain sequence. The antigen it recognizes is unknown. The record has no base qualities; no much larger clone is one base away. Per the germline V gene (reference sequence), SEHNR is the CDR1 and FQNEAQ is the CDR2. From V the trimming removes 6 bases and from J it removes 10 bases, while the gene matches leave 10 bases of the junction unaccounted for. Taken from cysteine to phenylalanine, the CDR3 has 14 residues. Just the 42-base CDR3 DNA is kept, in frame starting at base 1. Receptor amplification or capture employed RT-PCR. The reads were generated on an Illumina HiSeq 2500. TCRdb ran its own pipeline on the public reads, namely fastp trimming at Q25 and MiXCR clone calling, and kept in-frame beta chains. Each CDR3 protein appears once, grouped with its most common genes and DNA. This sample has 2,000 or so distinct CDR3 sequences in its table, and about 80% of those were observed once. About 8.3% of the sample comes from the top ten.

These data belong to a study of yellow fever vaccine responses in identical twins (dated by TCRdb to 2017 to 2018). With respect to the entire study: The study precisely tracked vaccine-responding T cell clones in identical twins.

Here is what the overall study found, with its caveats: The authors reported that the T cell response to vaccination in identical twins appeared partly convergent and partly personalized.

The chain joins TRBV7-9 to TRBJ2-1, with 9 bases matching TRBD2. The clonotype comes from a woman between 18 and 29 years old who received the yellow fever vaccine. Donor details come from another sample of the same person, matched by shared clones. The sample here was T cells from blood (PBMCs), unsorted or a sorted subset (not recorded which), taken before or after yellow fever vaccination (not recorded which). CDR3 sequence: CASRDPGLAQEQFF. The bases read TGTGCCAGCAGGGACCCGGGACTAGCACAGGAGCAGTTCTTC.